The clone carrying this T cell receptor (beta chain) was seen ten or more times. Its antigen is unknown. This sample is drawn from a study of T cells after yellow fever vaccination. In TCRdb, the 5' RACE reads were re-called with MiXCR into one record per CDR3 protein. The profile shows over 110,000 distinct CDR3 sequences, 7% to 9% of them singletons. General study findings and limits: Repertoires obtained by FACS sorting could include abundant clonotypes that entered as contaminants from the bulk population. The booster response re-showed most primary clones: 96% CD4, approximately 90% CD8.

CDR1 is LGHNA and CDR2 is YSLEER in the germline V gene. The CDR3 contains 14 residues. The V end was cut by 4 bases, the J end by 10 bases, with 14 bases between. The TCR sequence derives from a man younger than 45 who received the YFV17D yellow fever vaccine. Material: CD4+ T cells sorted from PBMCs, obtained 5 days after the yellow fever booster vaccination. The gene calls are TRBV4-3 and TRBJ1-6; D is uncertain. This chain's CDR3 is CASSLSTGVSPLHF. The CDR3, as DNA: TGCGCCAGCAGCCTCTCCACTGGGGTGTCACCCCTCCACTTT.